This TCR beta chain was documented in a study of cytomegalovirus exposure and HLA in healthy donors. Study outcomes and limitations: The analysis excluded some indistinguishable V segments, including TRBV6-2 and TRBV6-3. A further, later analysis showed that HLA-associated TCR beta chains (compared with equally common others) were more clonally expanded. Analysis was carried out at a later point, and it linked a missense DCLRE1C variant to TCR beta V- and J-gene trimming. Presence/absence analyses took donor sequencing depth as roughly uniform.

Primers: 60 Vbeta forward and 13 Jbeta reverse. The assay was immunoSEQ multiplex PCR, and TCRdb's table has in-frame clones only and misses some. The sample consists of 85,000 to 130,000 clones, roughly 70% of them appearing once. V lost 3 bases, J lost 1 base, and 9 bases stayed unmatched. The CDR3 runs 17 residues. CDR1 is SGHNT, CDR2 YYREEE, per germline (reference sequence). Regarding this clone: As yet, its antigen is unknown.

The TCR comes from a male donor in good health and CMV-seropositive. The chain links TRBV5-4 to TRBJ2-1; 8 bases match TRBD2. The sample consisted of PBMCs. CDR3 nucleotide sequence: TGTGCCAGCAGCTCACCGACGGCGGGAGGTTCCTACAATGAGCAGTTCTTC. It codes for CASSSPTAGGSYNEQFF.